Described below is a single TCR beta chain sequence and its context. What it binds is not known. This specimen comes from a study of T cell clonotyping in hematopoietic cell transplantation. For the study at large: Recipients' pretransplant samples followed cytoreduction. Whole-study findings and limits: Pathologically expanded recipient clonotypes increased progressively from day 30 to day 180 as diversity fell. Cells were unsorted, so CD4 and CD8 contributions were not separated.

Sequencing was performed with immunoSEQ multiplex PCR; in TCRdb, only in-frame clones are kept and a portion is missing. The data hold thousands of clones, with approximately 97% observed a single time. Noted time point: recipient sample about 28 days before transplant, after cytoreduction. Recipient blood drawn about 28 days pretransplant and days 30, 100, 180 after. The CDR3 covers 17 residues. CDR1 and CDR2 from the germline V gene are SGHRS and YFSETQ. V lost 4 bases and J lost 4, with 20 bases in between. The receptor was isolated from a man in his sixties or seventies with acute myeloid leukemia. Some clones in this sample may be carry-over from other donors' samples. The sample was peripheral blood mononuclear cells, taken before stem cell transplant. This chain links TRBV5-1 with TRBJ2-2, with D perhaps assigned TRBD1 or TRBD2 (5 bases each). CDR3 in amino acids: CASSLPPGRAGTGELFF. Written as DNA, the CDR3 is TGCGCCAGCAGCCTCCCACCGGGACGGGCGGGCACCGGGGAGCTGTTTTTT.